The rows below give T cell receptor beta chains drawn from one sample of a study of T-cell reconstitution after alpha-beta-depleted transplantation in children. TCRdb analysed the PCR reads with MiXCR anew, one entry per CDR3 protein. Of some 500,000 distinct CDR3 sequences listed, about 18% were seen once; the top ten hold around 3.3%. The starting material was PBMCs from the stem cell graft donor, obtained from the stem cell graft. Source of these receptors: a human donor who donated a stem cell graft to a child with acute lymphoblastic leukemia. CDR3s include the opening cysteine and the closing phenylalanine or tryptophan. The D gene is left open where the match is weak. The size entry is marked missing in some rows and otherwise reads once, few, many or a size class.

abundance: few; v_gene: TRBV27; j_gene: TRBJ2-1; len: 16; d_gene: TRBD1; CDR3nt: TGTGCCAGCAGTTCATGGACAGGGGTCCCCTACAATGAGCAGTTCTTC; CDR3aa: CASSSWTGVPYNEQFF
abundance: few; v_gene: TRBV11-2; j_gene: TRBJ2-1; len: 16; d_gene: -; CDR3nt: TGTGCCAGCAGCTTATTCGTAGTTTCTTTATACAATGAGCAGTTCTTC; CDR3aa: CASSLFVVSLYNEQFF
abundance: few; v_gene: TRBV20-1; j_gene: TRBJ2-1; len: 13; d_gene: -; CDR3nt: TGCAGTGCTAGTAGCTACTCCTACAATGAGCAGTTCTTC; CDR3aa: CSASSYSYNEQFF
abundance: -; v_gene: TRBV3-1; j_gene: TRBJ1-2; len: 16; d_gene: TRBD1; CDR3nt: TGTGCCAGCAGCCAAGCATTGAGACAGGGGAACTTTGGCTACACCTTC; CDR3aa: CASSQALRQGNFGYTF
abundance: few; v_gene: TRBV20-1; j_gene: TRBJ2-1; len: 16; d_gene: -; CDR3nt: TGCAGTGCTAGAGACCGACTAGTGGGTTCCTACAATGAGCAGTTCTTC; CDR3aa: CSARDRLVGSYNEQFF
abundance: -; v_gene: TRBV6-5; j_gene: TRBJ1-5; len: 14; d_gene: -; CDR3nt: TGTGCCAGCAGTTACGAGCCAGGGATAGGGCCCCAGCATTTT; CDR3aa: CASSYEPGIGPQHF
abundance: -; v_gene: TRBV4-1; j_gene: TRBJ2-3; len: 17; d_gene: TRBD2; CDR3nt: TGCGCCAGCAGCCATGGGCTAGCGGGAGCCTTGGCAGATACGCAGTATTTT; CDR3aa: CASSHGLAGALADTQYF
abundance: -; v_gene: TRBV7-9; j_gene: TRBJ2-7; len: 14; d_gene: -; CDR3nt: TGTGCCAGCAGCACCATGGACACTAGCTACGAGCAGTACTTC; CDR3aa: CASSTMDTSYEQYF
abundance: -; v_gene: TRBV5-6; j_gene: TRBJ2-7; len: 15; d_gene: -; CDR3nt: TGTGCCAGCAGCTCGAACCTACTGAGCTCCTACGAGCAGTACTTC; CDR3aa: CASSSNLLSSYEQYF
abundance: few; v_gene: TRBV6-1; j_gene: TRBJ2-7; len: 15; d_gene: TRBD1; CDR3nt: TGTGCCAGCAGATCCGGGACAGGGGCCGGGTGGGAGCAGTACTTC; CDR3aa: CASRSGTGAGWEQYF
abundance: -; v_gene: TRBV7-2; j_gene: TRBJ2-6; len: 15; d_gene: -; CDR3nt: TGTGCCAGCAGCTTTACAGGGACCGGGGCCAACGTCCTGACTTTC; CDR3aa: CASSFTGTGANVLTF
abundance: -; v_gene: TRBV20-1; j_gene: TRBJ1-2; len: 14; d_gene: -; CDR3nt: TGCAGTGCCATCGACGGGACGGGTAACTATGGCTACACCTTC; CDR3aa: CSAIDGTGNYGYTF
abundance: -; v_gene: TRBV4-1; j_gene: TRBJ2-7; len: 13; d_gene: TRBD1; CDR3nt: TGCGCCAGCAGCCAGGGCCAGGGGGTTGAGCAGTACTTC; CDR3aa: CASSQGQGVEQYF
abundance: -; v_gene: TRBV6-1; j_gene: TRBJ1-1; len: 13; d_gene: -; CDR3nt: TGTGCCAGCCTACCCGCACAGGGCGGGGAAGCTTTCTTT; CDR3aa: CASLPAQGGEAFF
abundance: -; v_gene: TRBV5-1; j_gene: TRBJ1-5; len: 13; d_gene: -; CDR3nt: TGCGCCAGCAGCTTGGAAGGGTCGGAACGCCAGCATTTT; CDR3aa: CASSLEGSERQHF
abundance: few; v_gene: TRBV12-3/TRBV12-4; j_gene: TRBJ2-5; len: 14; d_gene: -; CDR3nt: TGTGCCAGCAGTCTTCCCCAGGACCAAGAGACCCAGTACTTC; CDR3aa: CASSLPQDQETQYF
abundance: -; v_gene: TRBV9; j_gene: TRBJ1-1; len: 15; d_gene: -; CDR3nt: TGTGCCAGCAGCGCTACCCACAAAGGGAAGACTGAAGCTTTCTTT; CDR3aa: CASSATHKGKTEAFF
abundance: few; v_gene: TRBV20-1; j_gene: TRBJ2-7; len: 12; d_gene: -; CDR3nt: TGCAGTGCTAGAGACAGTATCTACGAGCAGTACTTC; CDR3aa: CSARDSIYEQYF
abundance: -; v_gene: TRBV27; j_gene: TRBJ1-3; len: 15; d_gene: -; CDR3nt: TGTGCCAGTGGGCTATTAGGGAGCTCTGGAAACACCATATATTTT; CDR3aa: CASGLLGSSGNTIYF
abundance: many; v_gene: TRBV5-1; j_gene: TRBJ1-2; len: 12; d_gene: -; CDR3nt: TGCGCCAGCAGCTTGGACAGCTATGGCTACACCTTC; CDR3aa: CASSLDSYGYTF
abundance: many; v_gene: TRBV9; j_gene: TRBJ2-7; len: 14; d_gene: TRBD2; CDR3nt: TGTGCCAGCAGCGTTAGCGGGAGGGCCGACGAGCAGTACTTC; CDR3aa: CASSVSGRADEQYF
abundance: once; v_gene: TRBV5-6; j_gene: TRBJ2-1; len: 16; d_gene: TRBD2; CDR3nt: TGTGCCAGCAGCTTGGCCCCTAGCGGGAGCGTGAATGAGCAGTTCTTC; CDR3aa: CASSLAPSGSVNEQFF
abundance: few; v_gene: TRBV5-1; j_gene: TRBJ2-7; len: 13; d_gene: -; CDR3nt: TGCGCCAGCATGCTAGCGACAAGCTACGAGCAGTACTTC; CDR3aa: CASMLATSYEQYF
abundance: once; v_gene: TRBV4-2; j_gene: TRBJ2-7; len: 14; d_gene: -; CDR3nt: TGTGCCAGCAGCCAAGTGGGCCATCTCTACGAGCAGTACTTC; CDR3aa: CASSQVGHLYEQYF
abundance: -; v_gene: TRBV12-3/TRBV12-4; j_gene: TRBJ2-3; len: 14; d_gene: TRBD1; CDR3nt: TGTGCCAGCAGTGCCCGGGACAGGCCAGATACGCAGTATTTT; CDR3aa: CASSARDRPDTQYF
abundance: few; v_gene: TRBV5-1; j_gene: TRBJ2-7; len: 14; d_gene: -; CDR3nt: TGCGCCAGCAGCTCCGACAGGACCCCCTACGAGCAGTACTTC; CDR3aa: CASSSDRTPYEQYF
abundance: few; v_gene: TRBV12-3/TRBV12-4; j_gene: TRBJ2-7; len: 15; d_gene: -; CDR3nt: TGTGCCAGCAGGCCGCTAGCCCGAAGCTCCTACGAGCAGTACTTC; CDR3aa: CASRPLARSSYEQYF
abundance: -; v_gene: TRBV27; j_gene: TRBJ2-7; len: 14; d_gene: -; CDR3nt: TGTGCCAGCAGTTCCGGGGTAAGCTCCTACGAGCAGTACTTC; CDR3aa: CASSSGVSSYEQYF
abundance: -; v_gene: TRBV5-1; j_gene: TRBJ2-1; len: 19; d_gene: TRBD2; CDR3nt: TGCGCCAGCAGCTTGGTAGGCCCGAATGGACTAGCGGAAAACAATGAGCAGTTCTTC; CDR3aa: CASSLVGPNGLAENNEQFF
abundance: -; v_gene: TRBV2; j_gene: TRBJ2-7; len: 13; d_gene: TRBD1; CDR3nt: TGTGCCAGCAGTGGGCAGGGGGCCCACGAGCAGTACTTC; CDR3aa: CASSGQGAHEQYF
abundance: -; v_gene: TRBV15; j_gene: TRBJ1-2; len: 16; d_gene: TRBD1; CDR3nt: TGTGCCACCAGCAGAGCGCACGACAGGGGATCCTATGGCTACACCTTC; CDR3aa: CATSRAHDRGSYGYTF
abundance: -; v_gene: TRBV2; j_gene: TRBJ1-2; len: 16; d_gene: -; CDR3nt: TGTGCCAGCAGTGACCGTCGACGGGGGGGAAACTATGGCTACACCTTC; CDR3aa: CASSDRRRGGNYGYTF
abundance: -; v_gene: TRBV12-3/TRBV12-4; j_gene: TRBJ1-4; len: 16; d_gene: -; CDR3nt: TGTGCCAGCAGTCAAGGGGCCTCACGAGAGAATGAAAAACTGTTTTTT; CDR3aa: CASSQGASRENEKLFF
abundance: -; v_gene: TRBV5-6; j_gene: TRBJ2-7; len: 17; d_gene: -; CDR3nt: TGTGCCAGCAGCTTGGAAGGCCAGCTCTATGCCTCCTACGAGCAGTACTTC; CDR3aa: CASSLEGQLYASYEQYF
abundance: few; v_gene: TRBV11-2; j_gene: TRBJ2-1; len: 16; d_gene: -; CDR3nt: TGTGCCAGCAGCTTAGGCTTTATAGGGTCCTACAATGAGCAGTTCTTC; CDR3aa: CASSLGFIGSYNEQFF
abundance: few; v_gene: TRBV5-1; j_gene: TRBJ2-7; len: 15; d_gene: TRBD2; CDR3nt: TGCGCCAGCAGCTTTAAGCGGGAGAACTCCCACGAGCAGTACTTC; CDR3aa: CASSFKRENSHEQYF
abundance: -; v_gene: TRBV7-9; j_gene: TRBJ2-7; len: 12; d_gene: -; CDR3nt: TGTGCCAGCAGCTCCTCATTGGACGAGCAGTACTTC; CDR3aa: CASSSSLDEQYF
abundance: -; v_gene: TRBV12-3/TRBV12-4; j_gene: TRBJ2-4; len: 13; d_gene: -; CDR3nt: TGTGCCAGCATGCGAGAGCTCAAAAACATTCAGTACTTC; CDR3aa: CASMRELKNIQYF
abundance: -; v_gene: TRBV5-1; j_gene: TRBJ1-2; len: 13; d_gene: -; CDR3nt: TGCGCCAGCAGCTTGATTCGGCAGGGAGGCTACACCTTC; CDR3aa: CASSLIRQGGYTF
abundance: few; v_gene: TRBV5-1; j_gene: TRBJ2-3; len: 13; d_gene: -; CDR3nt: TGCGCCAGCAGCTCGACCCCGCCAGATACGCAGTATTTT; CDR3aa: CASSSTPPDTQYF
abundance: few; v_gene: TRBV6-1; j_gene: TRBJ1-2; len: 15; d_gene: TRBD1; CDR3nt: TGTGCCAGCAGTCTTTACAGGGACAGGGTCGAGGGCTACACCTTC; CDR3aa: CASSLYRDRVEGYTF
abundance: few; v_gene: TRBV6-2/TRBV6-3; j_gene: TRBJ2-1; len: 15; d_gene: -; CDR3nt: TGTGCCAGCAGTTACCAGTCCGGTTTTTACAATGAGCAGTTCTTC; CDR3aa: CASSYQSGFYNEQFF
abundance: many; v_gene: TRBV5-1; j_gene: TRBJ2-1; len: 16; d_gene: -; CDR3nt: TGCGCCAGCAGCTTCATTAGCGTTGCCTCCTACAATGAGCAGTTCTTC; CDR3aa: CASSFISVASYNEQFF
abundance: few; v_gene: TRBV20-1; j_gene: TRBJ1-5; len: 14; d_gene: -; CDR3nt: TGCAGTGCTAATGGGGTAGGGGTCAATCAGCCCCAGCATTTT; CDR3aa: CSANGVGVNQPQHF
abundance: -; v_gene: TRBV15; j_gene: TRBJ1-2; len: 15; d_gene: -; CDR3nt: TGTGCCACAACTCGTGGGGGATCCGCTAACTATGGCTACACCTTC; CDR3aa: CATTRGGSANYGYTF
abundance: -; v_gene: TRBV18; j_gene: TRBJ2-3; len: 18; d_gene: TRBD2; CDR3nt: TGTGCCAGCTCACCAAGGGCCCCAGCGGGAGGAAGCACAGATACGCAGTATTTT; CDR3aa: CASSPRAPAGGSTDTQYF
abundance: -; v_gene: TRBV3-1; j_gene: TRBJ2-7; len: 13; d_gene: -; CDR3nt: TGTGCCAGCAGCCAAGAGAGTGACCGCGGGCAGTACTTC; CDR3aa: CASSQESDRGQYF
abundance: -; v_gene: TRBV27; j_gene: TRBJ2-6; len: 16; d_gene: -; CDR3nt: TGTGCCAGCAGTTTTCGTGGGATTGGTGGGGCCAACGTCCTGACTTTC; CDR3aa: CASSFRGIGGANVLTF
abundance: few; v_gene: TRBV7-6; j_gene: TRBJ2-7; len: 16; d_gene: -; CDR3nt: TGTGCCAGCAGCTTAGCCGCCGGTGGGAGTGGCTACGAGCAGTACTTC; CDR3aa: CASSLAAGGSGYEQYF
abundance: few; v_gene: TRBV12-3/TRBV12-4; j_gene: TRBJ2-1; len: 15; d_gene: -; CDR3nt: TGTGCCAGCAGTTTTAGAAGCGGCTCTCCCAATGAGCAGTTCTTC; CDR3aa: CASSFRSGSPNEQFF
abundance: -; v_gene: TRBV18; j_gene: TRBJ2-5; len: 13; d_gene: -; CDR3nt: TGTGCCAGCTCACCATACAGCCAAGAGACCCAGTACTTC; CDR3aa: CASSPYSQETQYF
abundance: few; v_gene: TRBV11-3; j_gene: TRBJ2-1; len: 12; d_gene: TRBD2; CDR3nt: TGTGCCAGCAGCTCCAGCGGGAGCCGGCAGTTCTTC; CDR3aa: CASSSSGSRQFF
abundance: -; v_gene: TRBV5-4; j_gene: TRBJ2-3; len: 19; d_gene: TRBD2; CDR3nt: TGTGCCAGCAGCTTGGCCTCCGGGGCTAGCGGGAGCCTCGCAGATACGCAGTATTTT; CDR3aa: CASSLASGASGSLADTQYF
abundance: -; v_gene: TRBV20-1; j_gene: TRBJ1-5; len: 13; d_gene: TRBD1; CDR3nt: TGCAGTGCAGCCCCCAGGGGGCATCAGCCCCAGCATTTT; CDR3aa: CSAAPRGHQPQHF
abundance: few; v_gene: TRBV12-3/TRBV12-4; j_gene: TRBJ2-7; len: 15; d_gene: -; CDR3nt: TGTGCCAGCAGTTTGGCATGGAGTGCCCGTTCCGAGCAGTACTTC; CDR3aa: CASSLAWSARSEQYF